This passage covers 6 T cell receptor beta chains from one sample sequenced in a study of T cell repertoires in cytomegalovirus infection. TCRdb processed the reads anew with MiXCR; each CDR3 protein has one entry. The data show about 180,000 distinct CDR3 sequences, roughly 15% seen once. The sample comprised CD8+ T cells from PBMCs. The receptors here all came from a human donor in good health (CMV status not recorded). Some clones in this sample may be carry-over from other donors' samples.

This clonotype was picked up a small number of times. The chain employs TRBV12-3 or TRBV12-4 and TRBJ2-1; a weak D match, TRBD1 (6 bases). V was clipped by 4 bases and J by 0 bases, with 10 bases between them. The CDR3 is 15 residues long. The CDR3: CASSYGQSSYNEQFF. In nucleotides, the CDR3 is TGTGCCAGCAGTTACGGACAGAGCTCCTACAATGAGCAGTTCTTC.

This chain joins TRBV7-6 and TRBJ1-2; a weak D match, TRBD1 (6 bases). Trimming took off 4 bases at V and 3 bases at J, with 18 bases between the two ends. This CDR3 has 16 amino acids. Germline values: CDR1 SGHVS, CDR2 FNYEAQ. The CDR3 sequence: CASSSLNGQTDYGYTF. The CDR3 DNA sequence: TGTGCCAGCAGCTCGTTAAACGGACAGACGGACTATGGCTACACCTTC.

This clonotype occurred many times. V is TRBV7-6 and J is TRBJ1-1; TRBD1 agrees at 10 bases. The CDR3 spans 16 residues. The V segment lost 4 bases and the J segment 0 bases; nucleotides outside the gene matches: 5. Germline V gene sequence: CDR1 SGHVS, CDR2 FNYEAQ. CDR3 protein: CASSWGTGDLNTEAFF. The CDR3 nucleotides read TGTGCCAGCAGCTGGGGGACAGGGGACTTGAACACTGAAGCTTTCTTT. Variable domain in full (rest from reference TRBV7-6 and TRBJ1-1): GAGVSQSPRYKVTKRGQDVALRCDPISGHVSLYWYRQALGQGPEFLTYFNYEAQQDKSGLPNDRFSAERPEGSISTLTIQRTEQRDSAMYRCASSWGTGDLNTEAFFGQGTRLTVV.

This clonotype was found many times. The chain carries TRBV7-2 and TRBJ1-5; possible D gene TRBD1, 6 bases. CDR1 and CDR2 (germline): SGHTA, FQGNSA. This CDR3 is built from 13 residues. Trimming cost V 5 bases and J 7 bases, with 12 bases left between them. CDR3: CASSLGGGQPQHF. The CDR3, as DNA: TGTGCCAGCAGCCTAGGGGGTGGGCAGCCCCAGCATTTT.

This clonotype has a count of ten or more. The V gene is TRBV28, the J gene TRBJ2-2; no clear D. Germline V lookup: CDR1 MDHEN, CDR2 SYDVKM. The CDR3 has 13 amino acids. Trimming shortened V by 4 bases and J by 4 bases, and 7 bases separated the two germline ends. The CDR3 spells CASSWTVTGELFF. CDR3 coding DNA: TGTGCCAGCAGTTGGACGGTCACCGGGGAGCTGTTTTTT.

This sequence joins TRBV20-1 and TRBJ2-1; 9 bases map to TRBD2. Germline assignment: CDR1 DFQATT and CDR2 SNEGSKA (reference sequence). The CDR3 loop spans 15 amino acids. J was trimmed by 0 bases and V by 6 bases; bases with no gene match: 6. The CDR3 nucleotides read TGCAGTGCCCACAAAGCGGGGGGCTCCTACAATGAGCAGTTCTTC. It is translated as CSAHKAGGSYNEQFF.